The 18 T cell receptor beta chains presented below share a single source sample, sequenced in a study of CD8+CD57+ T cells in acquired aplastic anemia. The TCR beta profiling, which covered VDJ combination and CDR3 sequence, was carried out using genomic DNA as the template. TCRdb passed the reads through MiXCR, listing each CDR3 protein once. This sample has over 250,000 distinct CDR3 sequences, with approximately 57% found just once. Whoever was chosen for sequencing had shown CD8+CD57+ cell expansion by flow cytometry. Sample: sorted CD4+, CD8+, or CD8+CD57+ T cells (not recorded which) from PBMCs. The origin of the receptors is a human donor with aplastic anemia.

The chain combines TRBV12-3 or TRBV12-4 with TRBJ1-4; D is perhaps TRBD1 (5 bases). The CDR3 is 14 amino acids. The V end was cut by 3 bases, the J end by 6 bases, with 11 bases between. CDR3 coding DNA: TGTGCCAGCAGTTTGGGATCGGGGGATGAAAAACTGTTTTTT. Protein product: CASSLGSGDEKLFF.

Worth noting for this clonotype: The germline gene is not matched at one end of the junction; a read error may be the cause. V usage is TRBV15 and J usage is TRBJ2-7, with D possibly being TRBD1 (7 bases). Germline values: CDR1 LNHNV, CDR2 YYDKDF (reference sequence). The CDR3 has 14 residues. The CDR3 sequence is CATSGDGGGHEQYF. The CDR3, as DNA: TGTGCCACCAGCGGAGATGGAGGGGGCCACGAGCAGTACTTC. The whole variable domain, filled in from reference TRBV15 and TRBJ2-7, reads DAMVIQNPRYQVTQFGKPVTLSCSQTLNHNVMYWYQQKSSQAPKLLFHYYDKDFNNEADTPDNFQSRRPNTSFCFLDIRSPGLGDTAMYLCATSGDGGGHEQYFGPGTRLTVT.

This clonotype turned up a few times. The chain links TRBV14 to TRBJ1-2; D unclear. The V end was cut by 0 bases, the J end by 5 bases, with 13 bases between. CDR3 length: 15 amino acids. Looked up from germline, CDR1 is SGHDN and CDR2 is FVKESK. The DNA for the CDR3 is TGTGCCAGCAGCCAAGATCCAGGCAGGAGGTATGGCTACACCTTC. Translation: CASSQDPGRRYGYTF.

This chain joins TRBV20-1 and TRBJ2-7, with D uncertain. Germline V lookup: CDR1 DFQATT, CDR2 SNEGSKA (reference sequence). Trimming pared 7 bases from V and 5 bases from J, leaving 12 bases between. This CDR3 region has 11 residues. The CDR3 here is CSGTDGHEQYF. Here the CDR3 DNA reads TGCAGTGGCACCGACGGTCACGAGCAGTACTTC.

This clonotype was counted many times. The V and J genes are TRBV13 and TRBJ2-3; D gene uncertain. This CDR3 region has 15 residues. The ends were cut back, 5 bases at V and 2 bases at J, with 14 bases in the middle. The germline V gene has CDR1 PRHDT and CDR2 FYEKMQ (reference sequence). Written as DNA, the CDR3 is TGTGCCAGCAGCCCAGCTGGCAGAATCACAGATACGCAGTATTTT. Protein: CASSPAGRITDTQYF.

This clonotype was seen only a few times. The chain combines TRBV19 with TRBJ2-5, with 10 nucleotides matching TRBD1. The CDR3 sequence is 14 residues long. Losses at the gene ends were 6 bases for V and 5 bases for J; bases not matched to a gene: 6. From germline, CDR1 is LNHDA and CDR2 SQIVND (reference sequence). The CDR3 DNA is TGTGCCAGTAGACAGACAGGGGGCCGTGAGACCCAGTACTTC. Amino acid sequence: CASRQTGGRETQYF.

This clonotype was counted ten times or more. In nucleotides, the CDR3 is TGTGCCACCGGGAGAAGCACCGGGGAGCTGTTTTTT. It translates to CATGRSTGELFF. J is TRBJ2-2 and V is TRBV6-2 or TRBV6-3, with TRBD2 as a possible D gene (6 bases). V was cut by 10 bases and J by 4 bases, with 10 bases left in between. This CDR3 spans 12 amino acids. CDR1 is MNHEY, CDR2 SVGEGT, per germline.

The chain joins TRBV2 to TRBJ2-3; unclear D gene. Trimming removed 2 bases from V and 4 bases from J, with 16 bases in between. This CDR3 spans 16 amino acids. Germline V lookup: CDR1 SNHLY, CDR2 FYNNEI. CDR3 bases: TGTGCCAGCAGTGAATTTCTAGGTAGAATGGCAGATACGCAGTATTTT. Amino acids: CASSEFLGRMADTQYF.

The chain combines TRBV7-8 with TRBJ1-1; D not certain. The V end was cut by 5 bases, the J end by 6 bases, with 10 bases between. Germline values: CDR1 SGHVS, CDR2 FQNEAQ. This CDR3 is built from 12 residues. DNA for the CDR3: TGTGCCAGCAGCACGGGTGGCTCTGAAGCTTTCTTT. As protein: CASSTGGSEAFF.

In DNA form, the CDR3 reads TGTGCCAGCAGTGAATGGGAGACAGGGGCCGGGCAGCCCCAGCATTTT. It translates to CASSEWETGAGQPQHF. The chain is built from TRBV25-1 and TRBJ1-5, with 8 bases aligning to TRBD1. The germline V gene has CDR1 MGHDK and CDR2 SYGVNS. V trimming: 1 base; J trimming: 7 bases; junction bases outside the gene matches: 9. The CDR3 totals 16 residues.

V is TRBV9 and J is TRBJ2-5; D tentatively fits TRBD1 or TRBD2 (5 bases each). This CDR3 is built from 15 residues. The V end lost 0 bases, the J end lost 3 bases, and 12 bases lay between the germline ends. The germline V gene has CDR1 SGDLS and CDR2 YYNGEE. The CDR3 DNA reads TGTGCCAGCAGCGTAGGGGGGACGGATAAAGAGACCCAGTACTTC. Amino acids: CASSVGGTDKETQYF.

This chain joins TRBV15 and TRBJ2-5, with TRBD2 matching over 7 bases. In germline, CDR1 is LNHNV, CDR2 YYDKDF (reference sequence). After removal of 3 bases from V and 4 bases from J, the junction contained 5 bases not matched to a gene. The CDR3 spans 14 residues. CDR3 nucleotides: TGTGCCACCAGCAGCGGGACTACCTCAGAGACCCAGTACTTC. Its translation: CATSSGTTSETQYF.

The chain has TRBV7-2 and TRBJ2-5; maybe TRBD2 (6 bases). V was shortened by 3 bases and J by 7 bases, with 12 bases between the two germline ends. The CDR3 length is 13 residues. Germline values: CDR1 SGHTA, CDR2 FQGNSA. The CDR3 region is CASSLGPGGTQYF. CDR3 in DNA: TGTGCCAGCAGCTTGGGGCCCGGGGGGACCCAGTACTTC.

V and J are TRBV7-2 and TRBJ2-7; D tentatively fits TRBD1 or TRBD2 (5 bases each). This CDR3 spans 17 amino acids. Trimming left V 4 bases short and J 3 bases short, with 22 bases between. Looked up from germline, CDR1 is SGHTA and CDR2 is FQGNSA. Here the CDR3 DNA reads TGTGCCAGCAGCTACCTCGGCGCGAGGGGTGGCCTCTACGAGCAGTACTTC. It translates to CASSYLGARGGLYEQYF.

The table lists this clonotype with many counts. The chain joins TRBV4-1 to TRBJ2-7; 7 positions match TRBD2. V gave up 4 bases and J gave up 2 bases; unmatched junction bases: 8. Germline CDR1 MGHRA, CDR2 YSYEKL. This CDR3 has 15 residues. The CDR3 region is CASSRGGNTPYEQYF. Written as DNA, the CDR3 is TGCGCCAGCAGCCGGGGGGGGAATACCCCCTACGAGCAGTACTTC.

The V gene is TRBV7-8, the J gene TRBJ2-6; maybe TRBD1 (5 bases). CDR1 and CDR2 from the germline V gene are SGHVS and FQNEAQ. Trimming removed 2 bases from V and 1 base from J, with 12 bases in between. This CDR3 region has 17 residues. CDR3: CASSLRAGLSGANVLTF. The CDR3, as DNA: TGTGCCAGCAGCTTAAGGGCAGGGCTATCTGGGGCCAACGTCCTGACTTTC.

This chain connects TRBV3-1 to TRBJ2-7; D is uncertain. CDR3 length: 13 amino acids. Trimming stripped 6 bases from V and 2 bases from J, with 11 bases between. Germline CDR1 and CDR2: LGHDT and YNNKEL (reference sequence). The CDR3 protein is CASSQRETYEQYF. CDR3 coding DNA: TGTGCCAGCAGTCAAAGGGAAACCTACGAGCAGTACTTC.

There are many counts of this clonotype. The rearrangement joins TRBV20-1 to TRBJ2-7; no definite D call. The germline gives CDR1 DFQATT, CDR2 SNEGSKA (reference sequence). This CDR3 has 13 amino acids. With 0 bases removed from V and 4 bases from J, the gap between germline ends came to 10 bases. The CDR3 is CSARDPGSYEQYF. The CDR3 DNA is TGCAGTGCTAGAGACCCCGGATCGTACGAGCAGTACTTC.